The 25 T cell receptor beta chains in this list originate from one sample, sequenced in a study of T cells in narcolepsy. The protocol was immunoSEQ multiplex PCR, while the TCRdb copy is restricted to in-frame clones and leaves out a portion. This sample has fewer than 30,000 clones, with around 86% found just once. Sequenced sample: CD45RA- memory CD4+ T cells from PBMCs. Source of these receptors: a human donor with narcolepsy.

In this sample, this clone turned up once. The chain carries TRBV19 and TRBJ1-5; D perhaps matches TRBD1 (6 bases). In germline, CDR1 is LNHDA, CDR2 SQIVND (reference sequence). This CDR3 has 15 amino acids. V was clipped by 6 bases and J by 2 bases, with 14 bases between them. CDR3 sequence reads: CASSQGQVGNQPQHF. CDR3 sequence (DNA): TGTGCCAGTAGCCAGGGGCAAGTAGGCAATCAGCCCCAGCATTTT.

This chain joins TRBV27 and TRBJ1-2; perhaps TRBD1 as D (5 bases). Trimming cost V 5 bases and J 2 bases, with 9 bases left between them. Germline CDR1 is MNHEY and CDR2 is SMNVEV (reference sequence). This CDR3 comprises 13 residues. Written as DNA, the CDR3 is TGTGCCAGCAGTCCCAGGGTAAACTATGGCTACACCTTC. This sequence encodes CASSPRVNYGYTF.

The rearrangement joins TRBV25-1 to TRBJ1-6; weak D call: TRBD1 (6 bases). CDR1 MGHDK and CDR2 SYGVNS come from the germline V gene. This CDR3 is built from 14 residues. Trimming took off 1 base at V and 10 bases at J, with 11 bases between the two ends. The CDR3 DNA reads as TGTGCCAGCAGTGAATCTCGGGGGCAATCACCCCTCCACTTT. This translates into CASSESRGQSPLHF. The complete variable domain, with remaining parts taken from reference TRBV25-1 and TRBJ1-6, reads EADIYQTPRYLVIGTGKKITLECSQTMGHDKMYWYQQDPGMELHLIHYSYGVNSTEKGDLSSESTVSRIRTEHFPLTLESARPSHTSQYLCASSESRGQSPLHFGNGTRLTVT.

The rearrangement links TRBV11-2 to TRBJ2-5; D is possibly TRBD1 or TRBD2 (6 bases each). The assigned J gene may be wrong: the sequence end matches TRBJ2-7 better. Per the germline V gene, CDR1 is SGHAT and CDR2 is FQNNGV. CDR3 length: 14 amino acids. The CDR3 DNA sequence: TGTGCCAGCAGCTTAGTTATCAGGGGAGGCGAGCAGTACTTC. As protein: CASSLVIRGGEQYF.

The V and J genes are TRBV2 and TRBJ2-2, with D tentatively TRBD2 (6 bases). Germline CDR1 and CDR2: SNHLY and FYNNEI. V dropped 4 bases and J dropped 4 bases, with 13 bases sitting between them. The CDR3 extends over 15 amino acids. CDR3 nucleotides: TGTGCCAGCAGTGTTCGGGGGAAAAGCACCGGGGAGCTGTTTTTT. Translating it yields CASSVRGKSTGELFF.

The rearrangement uses TRBV2 and TRBJ2-5; possible D gene TRBD2, 6 bases. There are 12 residues in the CDR3. V was cut by 8 bases and J by 4 bases, with 11 bases left in between. Germline lookup yields CDR1 SNHLY and CDR2 FYNNEI. In DNA, the CDR3 is TGTGCCAGCCAGGGAGCGGGAGAGACCCAGTACTTC. Translated: CASQGAGETQYF.

The chain combines TRBV18 with TRBJ2-1; 8 bases align to TRBD1. Germline V CDR1 and CDR2: KGHSH, LQKENI. J gave up 4 bases and V 6 bases, and 11 bases lay outside the gene matches. CDR3 length: 16 amino acids. The CDR3 reads CASSPRTGLVYNEQFF. CDR3 DNA sequence: TGTGCCAGCTCTCCTAGGACAGGGCTCGTTTACAATGAGCAGTTCTTC.

The count of this clone is one. The chain is built from TRBV28 and TRBJ1-2, with D perhaps matching TRBD1 (5 bases). Looked up from germline, CDR1 is MDHEN and CDR2 is SYDVKM. CDR3 length: 15 amino acids. The V end lost 8 bases, the J end lost 4 bases, and 20 bases lay between the germline ends. The CDR3 region is CASGGIGPLSYGYTF. The CDR3 nucleotides read TGTGCCAGCGGGGGAATCGGTCCCCTAAGCTATGGCTACACCTTC.

The chain employs TRBV27 and TRBJ1-6, with D perhaps TRBD1 (5 bases). Germline CDR1 is MNHEY and CDR2 is SMNVEV (reference sequence). V lost 5 bases and J 10 bases, leaving 12 bases between the germline ends. This CDR3 is 13 amino acids long. The CDR3 spells CASSRTRDSPLHF. The DNA of the CDR3 is TGTGCCAGCAGTCGAACTAGGGACTCACCCCTCCACTTT.

This chain uses TRBV5-5 with TRBJ2-7; TRBD1 matches at 9 bases. The CDR3 has 17 amino acids. Germline lookup yields CDR1 SGHKS and CDR2 YYEKEE (reference sequence). Trimming took 1 base from V and 7 from J; bases not matched to a gene: 15. The CDR3 coding sequence is TGTGCCAGCAGCTTGCGCCCTCCGGGACAGGGACCTCTGGAGCAGTACTTC. Translating gives CASSLRPPGQGPLEQYF. The complete variable domain, with remaining parts taken from reference TRBV5-5 and TRBJ2-7, reads DAGVTQSPTHLIKTRGQQVTLRCSPISGHKSVSWYQQVLGQGPQFIFQYYEKEERGRGNFPDRFSARQFPNYSSELNVNALLLGDSALYLCASSLRPPGQGPLEQYFGPGTRLTVT.

The V and J genes are TRBV5-1 and TRBJ2-3, with D possibly being TRBD1 or TRBD2 (5 bases each). CDR3 length: 14 amino acids. V was shortened by 4 bases and J by 4 bases, with 13 bases between the two germline ends. The germline gives CDR1 SGHRS, CDR2 YFSETQ. CDR3 region: CASSPGTMADTQYF. Written as DNA, the CDR3 is TGCGCCAGCAGCCCCGGGACGATGGCAGATACGCAGTATTTT.

This chain uses TRBV2 with TRBJ1-5, with 7 bases fitting TRBD1. This CDR3 is 16 amino acids long. Per germline, CDR1 SNHLY and CDR2 FYNNEI. J lost 1 base, V lost 6 bases, and 9 bases had no gene match. CDR3 nucleotides: TGTGCCAGCAGCGTACAGGGGTTGGTGAGCAATCAGCCCCAGCATTTT. The encoded protein is CASSVQGLVSNQPQHF.

J is TRBJ2-6 and V is TRBV6-5; D remains unclear. V lost 6 bases, J lost 0 bases, and 9 bases lay in between. CDR1 is MNHEY, CDR2 SVGAGI, per germline. The CDR3 loop spans 15 amino acids. CDR3: CASRLQISGANVLTF. Here the CDR3 DNA reads TGTGCCAGCAGGCTACAGATCTCTGGGGCCAACGTCCTGACTTTC.

V is TRBV19 and J is TRBJ2-2; 15 bases are shared with TRBD2. The CDR3 contains 20 residues. Trimming cost V 5 bases and J 5 bases; bases outside gene matches: 15. Germline CDR1 is LNHDA and CDR2 is SQIVND (reference sequence). The CDR3 DNA reads as TGTGCCAGTAGTTTCCGACCGGGACTAGCGGGGGGAACGTGGACCGGGGAGCTGTTTTTT. As protein: CASSFRPGLAGGTWTGELFF.

The V call is TRBV6-1, the J call TRBJ1-5; D is unresolved. The length of the CDR3 is 14 residues. Germline V gene lookup returns CDR1 MNHNS and CDR2 SASEGT. Trimming shortened V by 6 bases and J by 1 base, and 10 bases separated the two germline ends. CDR3 region: CASSNSGSNQPQHF. In nucleotides, the CDR3 is TGTGCCAGCAGCAACTCGGGCAGCAATCAGCCCCAGCATTTT.

The genes are TRBV10-3 and TRBJ1-5; 8 nucleotides align to TRBD1. Germline CDR1 and CDR2: ENHRY and SYGVKD. CDR3 length: 15 residues. Trimming at V came to 6 bases and at J to 4 bases, leaving 8 bases not matched to a gene. The CDR3 loop is CAISGGQGLNQPQHF. The CDR3 region has the DNA TGTGCCATCAGCGGAGGACAGGGCCTTAATCAGCCCCAGCATTTT.

This clone showed up just a few times. V and J are TRBV5-5 and TRBJ1-6; D may be TRBD1 (5 bases). Per germline, CDR1 SGHKS and CDR2 YYEKEE (reference sequence). CDR3 size: 13 residues. V lost 3 bases and J 10 bases, leaving 11 bases between the germline ends. DNA of the CDR3: TGTGCCAGCAGCTCCATCTGGGACTCACCCCTCCACTTT. As protein: CASSSIWDSPLHF. The entire variable domain, with the rest obtained from reference TRBV5-5 and TRBJ1-6, is as follows: DAGVTQSPTHLIKTRGQQVTLRCSPISGHKSVSWYQQVLGQGPQFIFQYYEKEERGRGNFPDRFSARQFPNYSSELNVNALLLGDSALYLCASSSIWDSPLHFGNGTRLTVT.

The CDR3 spells CASSQRTSGTDTQYF. The CDR3 region has the DNA TGCGCCAGCAGCCAGAGGACTAGCGGTACAGATACGCAGTATTTT. The chain joins TRBV4-1 to TRBJ2-3; TRBD2 agrees at 10 bases. Germline V gene data show CDR1 as MGHRA and CDR2 as YSYEKL. The CDR3 is made up of 15 amino acids. V dropped 3 bases and J dropped 3; count of bases not matched to a gene: 3.

In its sample, this clone was seen once. J is TRBJ1-5 and V is TRBV5-1; TRBD1 is a possible D gene (6 bases). Germline V CDR1 and CDR2: SGHRS, YFSETQ. Trimming removed 0 bases at V and 1 base at J, with 11 bases between. The CDR3 spans 16 residues. The chain's CDR3 is CASSLEPRGSNQPQHF. The CDR3 DNA reads TGCGCCAGCAGCTTGGAACCCAGGGGCAGCAATCAGCCCCAGCATTTT.

V is TRBV6-6 and J is TRBJ1-2; D is unresolved. The CDR3 runs 16 residues. Per the germline V gene, CDR1 is MNHNY and CDR2 is SVGAGI (reference sequence). Trimming took 0 bases from V and 7 from J, leaving 18 bases between them. The CDR3 DNA reads TGTGCCAGCAGTTACTCGGGCAGCCCAAAGGGAGTTGGCTACACCTTC. Its protein is CASSYSGSPKGVGYTF.

This clone has a single count. V and J are TRBV6-6 and TRBJ1-5; D not resolved. The CDR3 is made up of 13 amino acids. Per germline, CDR1 MNHNY and CDR2 SVGAGI (reference sequence). V lost 7 bases, J lost 4 bases, and 11 bases lay in between. CDR3 residues: CASTSQRNQPQHF. The CDR3 region has the DNA TGTGCCAGCACCTCACAGCGTAATCAGCCCCAGCATTTT.

This clone was seen a handful of times. V gene TRBV7-2 combines with J gene TRBJ1-3, with D uncertain. V was clipped by 1 base and J by 2 bases, with 6 bases between them. Germline V gene sequence: CDR1 SGHTA, CDR2 FQGNSA. CDR3 length equals 14 residues. CDR3 DNA: TGTGCCAGCAGCTTAGGGGCGGCTGGAAACACCATATATTTT. Amino acid sequence: CASSLGAAGNTIYF.

The chain recombines TRBV5-1 with TRBJ2-2; D call uncertain. V lost 3 bases and J 3 bases, leaving 12 bases between the germline ends. The CDR3 length is 15 residues. The germline V gene encodes CDR1 SGHRS and CDR2 YFSETQ. CDR3 coding DNA: TGCGCCAGCAGCTGGGCAGCTATAGACACCGGGGAGCTGTTTTTT. Translation gives CASSWAAIDTGELFF.

The gene calls are TRBV5-1 and TRBJ2-2; possible D gene TRBD2, 5 bases. Trimming pared 4 bases from V and 7 bases from J, leaving 20 bases between. Germline CDR1 SGHRS, CDR2 YFSETQ. The CDR3 sequence is 16 residues long. This CDR3 reads CASSVNGPGLDGELFF. The CDR3, as DNA: TGCGCCAGCAGCGTCAACGGGCCGGGGTTGGACGGGGAGCTGTTTTTT.

V is TRBV5-6 and J is TRBJ2-3; 10 positions agree with TRBD2. With V trimmed by 1 base and J by 0 bases, 5 bases remained unmatched. Germline-derived CDR1 and CDR2 are SGHDT and YYEEEE. This CDR3 region has 17 residues. The CDR3: CASSLRLAGDSTDTQYF. The CDR3 DNA is TGTGCCAGCAGCTTGCGGCTAGCGGGGGACAGCACAGATACGCAGTATTTT.